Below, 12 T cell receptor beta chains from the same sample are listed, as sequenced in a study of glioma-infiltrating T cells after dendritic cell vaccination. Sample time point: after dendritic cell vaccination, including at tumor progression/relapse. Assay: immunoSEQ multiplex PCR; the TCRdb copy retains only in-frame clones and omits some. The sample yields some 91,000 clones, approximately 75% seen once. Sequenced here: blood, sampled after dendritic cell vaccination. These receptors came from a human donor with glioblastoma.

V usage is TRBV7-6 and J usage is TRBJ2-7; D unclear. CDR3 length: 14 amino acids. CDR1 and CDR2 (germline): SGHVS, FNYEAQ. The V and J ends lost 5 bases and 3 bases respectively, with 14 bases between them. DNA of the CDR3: TGTGCCAGCAGCCCCCGGTCCAGGATCTACGAGCAGTACGTC. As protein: CASSPRSRIYEQYV.

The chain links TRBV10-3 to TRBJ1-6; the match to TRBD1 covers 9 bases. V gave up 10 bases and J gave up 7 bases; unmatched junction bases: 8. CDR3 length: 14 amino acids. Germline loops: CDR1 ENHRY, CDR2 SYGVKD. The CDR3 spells CASRADRGNSPLHF. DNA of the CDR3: TGTGCCAGTAGGGCGGACAGGGGAAATTCACCCCTCCACTTT.

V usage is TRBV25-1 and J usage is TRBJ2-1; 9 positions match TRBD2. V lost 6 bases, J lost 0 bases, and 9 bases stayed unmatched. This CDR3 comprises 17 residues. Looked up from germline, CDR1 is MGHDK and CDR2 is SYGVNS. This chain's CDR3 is CASSELSGGRSYNEQFF. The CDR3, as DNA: TGTGCCAGCAGCGAACTTAGCGGGGGACGCTCCTACAATGAGCAGTTCTTC.

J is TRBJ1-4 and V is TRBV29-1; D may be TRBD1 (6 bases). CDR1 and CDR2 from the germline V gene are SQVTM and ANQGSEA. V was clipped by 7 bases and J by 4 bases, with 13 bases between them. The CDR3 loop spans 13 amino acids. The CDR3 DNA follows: TGCAGCGCCGCGGGCAGGGGTAATGAAAAACTGTTTTTT. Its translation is CSAAGRGNEKLFF.

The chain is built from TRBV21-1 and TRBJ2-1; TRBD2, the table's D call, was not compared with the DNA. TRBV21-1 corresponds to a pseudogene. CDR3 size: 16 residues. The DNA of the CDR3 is TGTGCCAGCAGCAAAGAGGCTAGCGGGGCCTACAATGAGCAGTTCTTC. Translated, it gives CASSKEASGAYNEQFF.

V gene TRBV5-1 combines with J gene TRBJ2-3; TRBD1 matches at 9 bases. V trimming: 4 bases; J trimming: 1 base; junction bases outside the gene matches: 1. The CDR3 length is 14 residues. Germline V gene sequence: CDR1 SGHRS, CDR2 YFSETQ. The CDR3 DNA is TGCGCCAGCAGCCGACAGGGGGGCACAGATACGCAGTATTTT. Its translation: CASSRQGGTDTQYF.

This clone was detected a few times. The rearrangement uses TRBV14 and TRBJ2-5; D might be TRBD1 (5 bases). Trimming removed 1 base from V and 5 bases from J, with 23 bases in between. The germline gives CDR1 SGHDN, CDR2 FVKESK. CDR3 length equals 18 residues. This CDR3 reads CASSQGTTGPKARETQYF. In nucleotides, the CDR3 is TGTGCCAGCAGCCAAGGGACAACCGGGCCCAAGGCCAGGGAGACCCAGTACTTC.

CDR3: CASSLSSRYTEAFF. For the CDR3, the DNA is TGTGCCAGCAGCTTAAGTAGTCGGTACACTGAAGCTTTCTTT. The chain combines TRBV7-6 with TRBJ1-1; D gene unclear. This CDR3 is built from 14 residues. Germline V lookup: CDR1 SGHVS, CDR2 FNYEAQ. Trimming shortened V by 2 bases and J by 3 bases, and 10 bases separated the two germline ends.

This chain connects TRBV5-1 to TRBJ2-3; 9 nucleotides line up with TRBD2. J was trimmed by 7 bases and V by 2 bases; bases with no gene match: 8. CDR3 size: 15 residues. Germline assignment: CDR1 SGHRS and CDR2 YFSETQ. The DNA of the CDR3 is TGCGCCAGCAGCTTAATTAGCGGGAGAAAAAATACGCAGTATTTT. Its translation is CASSLISGRKNTQYF.

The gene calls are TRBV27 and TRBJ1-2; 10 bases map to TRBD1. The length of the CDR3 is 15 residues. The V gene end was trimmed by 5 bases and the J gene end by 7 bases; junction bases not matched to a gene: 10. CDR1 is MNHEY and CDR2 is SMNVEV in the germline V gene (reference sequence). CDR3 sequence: CASSLEDRGLGGYTF. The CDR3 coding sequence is TGTGCCAGCAGTCTGGAGGACAGGGGGTTAGGTGGCTACACCTTC.

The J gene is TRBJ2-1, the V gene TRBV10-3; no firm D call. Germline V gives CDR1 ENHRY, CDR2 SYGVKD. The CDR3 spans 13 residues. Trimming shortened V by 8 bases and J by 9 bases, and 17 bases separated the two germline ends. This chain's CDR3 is CAISPVSGSEQFF. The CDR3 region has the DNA TGTGCCATCTCCCCCGTTTCGGGTTCTGAGCAGTTCTTC.

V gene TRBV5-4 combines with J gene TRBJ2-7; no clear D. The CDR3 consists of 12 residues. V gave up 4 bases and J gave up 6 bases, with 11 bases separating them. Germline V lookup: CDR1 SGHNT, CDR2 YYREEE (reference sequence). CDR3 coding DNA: TGTGCCAGCAGCACAGACATTAGCGAGCAGTACTTC. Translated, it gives CASSTDISEQYF.